This TCR beta chain was found in a study of Graves' ophthalmopathy and Graves' hyperthyroidism. Study results and limitations: Blood also carried most expanded thyroid clonotypes exceeding 0.001 frequency.

This clonotype was counted many times. What it binds is unknown. Those donors who had ophthalmopathy presented with moderate-to-severe activity, a CAS of ≥3, a NOSPECS of ≥4 and a duration under 3 months. Isolation of PBMCs was performed using 9.5 to 10 ml of fresh peripheral blood. CDR1 MNHEY and CDR2 SMNVEV come from the germline V gene (reference sequence). Trimming shortened V by 0 bases and J by 3 bases, and 14 bases separated the two germline ends. This CDR3 has 16 residues. Scientists amplified the TCR beta CDR3 regions from RNA transcripts. Investigators did first-round RT-PCR with HTBI primers, then second-round multiplex PCR. In TCRdb, the multiplex PCR reads were re-called with MiXCR into one record per CDR3 protein. The sample contains 170,000 or so distinct CDR3 sequences, just under 40% of which appear only once.

Material for sequencing was peripheral blood. This TCR derives from a man younger than 45 with Graves' ophthalmopathy. The V call is TRBV27, the J call TRBJ1-2, with D maybe TRBD1 (5 bases). CDR3 amino acids: CASSLSGEGPDYGYTF. Here the CDR3 DNA reads TGTGCCAGCAGTTTATCGGGGGAGGGCCCTGACTATGGCTACACCTTC.